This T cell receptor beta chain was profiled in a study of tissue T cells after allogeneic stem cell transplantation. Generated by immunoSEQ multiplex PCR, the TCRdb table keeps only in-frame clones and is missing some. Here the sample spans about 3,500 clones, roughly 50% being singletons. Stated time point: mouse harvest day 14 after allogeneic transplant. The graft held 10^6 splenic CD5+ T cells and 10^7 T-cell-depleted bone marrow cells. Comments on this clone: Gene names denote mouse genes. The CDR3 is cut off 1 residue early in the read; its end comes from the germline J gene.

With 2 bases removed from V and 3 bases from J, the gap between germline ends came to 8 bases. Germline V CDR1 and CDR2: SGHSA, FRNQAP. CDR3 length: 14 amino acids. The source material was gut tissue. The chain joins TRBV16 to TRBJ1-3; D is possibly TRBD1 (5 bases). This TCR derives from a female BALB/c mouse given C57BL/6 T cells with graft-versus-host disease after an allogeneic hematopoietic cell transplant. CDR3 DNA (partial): TGTGCAAGCAGCTTAAGAGGGGTTGGAAATACGCTCTAT. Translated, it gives CASSLRGVGNTLY. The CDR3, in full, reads CASSLRGVGNTLYF.